The sample holds a few counts of the clone carrying this T cell receptor (beta chain). V was trimmed by 4 bases and J by 1 base, leaving 10 bases between them. The germline V gene has CDR1 MGHRA and CDR2 YSYEKL. The CDR3 has 14 residues. Profiling relied on immunoSEQ multiplex PCR, and the TCRdb table lists in-frame clones only, not all of them. Of over 90,000 clones listed, under 95% are singletons. This sample is part of a study of T cell changes during pregnancy in multiple sclerosis. The receptor was isolated from a female donor with multiple sclerosis, enrolled in a pregnancy study. Sequenced material: peripheral blood, taken before pregnancy. The chain has TRBV4-1 and TRBJ1-2; D gene unclear. This CDR3 reads CASSPYANNYGYTF. CDR3 bases: TGCGCCAGCAGCCCGTATGCGAATAACTATGGCTACACCTTC.